The 14 T cell receptor beta chains presented below share a single source sample, sequenced in a study of blood T cell repertoires in COVID-19. Generated by immunoSEQ multiplex PCR, the TCRdb table keeps only in-frame clones and is missing some. This sample has around 34,000 clones; around 82% occur once, and the top ten carry approximately 3.5%. The material sequenced was peripheral blood. All receptors come from a man in his fifties or sixties with acute or convalescent COVID-19.

This clone appeared a single time. This chain joins TRBV4-2 and TRBJ1-4; D is possibly TRBD1 (6 bases). Germline V CDR1 and CDR2: LGHNA, YNFKEQ. The CDR3 sequence is 15 residues long. Trimming removed 4 bases from V and 6 bases from J, with 15 bases in between. CDR3 sequence: CASSLAGDLDEKLFF. CDR3 bases: TGTGCCAGCAGCCTCGCAGGGGATCTCGATGAAAAACTGTTTTTT.

This clone has only a few counts. The rearrangement uses TRBV5-1 and TRBJ1-3; 12 bases are a match to TRBD1. Germline V lookup: CDR1 SGHRS, CDR2 YFSETQ. The CDR3 runs to 15 residues. V lost 4 bases to trimming and J lost 8 bases; unmatched junction nucleotides: 7. For the CDR3, the DNA is TGCGCCAGCAGCCCGGGGACAGGGGGCTGGGACACCATATATTTT. This codes for CASSPGTGGWDTIYF.

This clone was observed a few times. DNA for the CDR3: TGTGCCAGCAGCTTAGGTGGGACAGGGGGCTCCTACGAGCAGTACTTC. Its protein is CASSLGGTGGSYEQYF. The V call is TRBV7-8, the J call TRBJ2-7; TRBD1 matches 11 bases. The CDR3 is 16 amino acids. CDR1 SGHVS and CDR2 FQNEAQ come from the germline V gene. J was trimmed by 0 bases and V by 1 base; bases with no gene match: 2. Full variable domain (rest looked up from reference TRBV7-8 and TRBJ2-7): GAGVSQSPRYKVAKRGQDVALRCDPISGHVSLFWYQQALGQGPEFLTYFQNEAQLDKSGLPSDRFFAERPEGSVSTLKIQRTQQEDSAVYLCASSLGGTGGSYEQYFGPGTRLTVT.

The rearrangement uses TRBV30 and TRBJ1-2, with D possibly being TRBD1 (5 bases). The CDR3 is 11 residues long. Germline CDR1 is GTSNPN and CDR2 is SVGIG (reference sequence). Trimming took off 2 bases at V and 6 bases at J, with 7 bases between the two ends. The CDR3 DNA reads as TGTGCCTGGAGTTACAGGAATGGCTACACCTTC. The encoded protein is CAWSYRNGYTF.

V and J are TRBV19 and TRBJ1-1; the D is unclear. V was shortened by 3 bases and J by 7 bases, with 3 bases between the two germline ends. The germline gives CDR1 LNHDA, CDR2 SQIVND (reference sequence). The CDR3 runs to 10 residues. CDR3 DNA: TGTGCCAGTAGTATCGGTGAAGCTTTCTTT. Encoded protein: CASSIGEAFF.

V and J are TRBV13 and TRBJ1-2, with D possibly matching TRBD1 (6 bases). Trimming pared 5 bases from V and 4 bases from J, leaving 17 bases between. The CDR3 is 15 residues long. The germline V gene has CDR1 PRHDT and CDR2 FYEKMQ (reference sequence). CDR3 in amino acids: CASSRLGQGSYGYTF. DNA of the CDR3: TGTGCCAGCAGCCGACTCGGCCAGGGGAGCTATGGCTACACCTTC. The full variable domain, with the rest looked up from reference TRBV13 and TRBJ1-2, is AAGVIQSPRHLIKEKRETATLKCYPIPRHDTVYWYQQGPGQDPQFLISFYEKMQSDKGSIPDRFSAQQFSDYHSELNMSSLELGDSALYFCASSRLGQGSYGYTFGSGTRLTVV.

The chain carries TRBV28 and TRBJ2-1; 11 bases align to TRBD2. The CDR3 runs 15 residues. The germline CDR1 and CDR2 sequences are MDHEN and SYDVKM. V was pared by 7 bases and J by 7 bases, with 9 bases of the junction left unmatched. The DNA of the CDR3 is TGTGCCAGCACCTCACTAGCGGGAGTGGGGAATGAGCAGTTCTTC. As protein: CASTSLAGVGNEQFF.

The chain is built from TRBV5-1 and TRBJ1-1; 7 bases match TRBD1. The length of the CDR3 is 15 residues. The V segment lost 7 bases and the J segment 2 bases; nucleotides outside the gene matches: 11. The germline CDR1 and CDR2 sequences are SGHRS and YFSETQ. The CDR3 protein is CASGNKTGINTEAFF. The CDR3 DNA is TGCGCCAGCGGAAATAAGACAGGGATAAACACTGAAGCTTTCTTT.

The chain recombines TRBV4-1 with TRBJ2-6; no clear D. Germline CDR1 and CDR2: MGHRA and YSYEKL. The CDR3 spans 15 residues. The germline V and J ends were trimmed by 7 bases and 0 bases, with 10 bases remaining between them. The CDR3, as DNA: TGCGCCAGCAACATAAGTCCCTCTGGGGCCAACGTCCTGACTTTC. Translated, it gives CASNISPSGANVLTF.

This clone was seen once. This sequence joins TRBV5-1 and TRBJ1-1; 8 bases fit TRBD1. V lost 4 bases and J lost 2; bases outside the gene matches: 4. The CDR3 extends over 14 amino acids. Germline V CDR1 and CDR2: SGHRS, YFSETQ. CDR3 protein: CASSRGQVNTEAFF. Written as DNA, the CDR3 is TGCGCCAGCAGCCGGGGACAGGTCAACACTGAAGCTTTCTTT. The variable domain in full, with the rest retrieved from reference TRBV5-1 and TRBJ1-1, is KAGVTQTPRYLIKTRGQQVTLSCSPISGHRSVSWYQQTPGQGLQFLFEYFSETQRNKGNFPGRFSGRQFSNSRSEMNVSTLELGDSALYLCASSRGQVNTEAFFGQGTRLTVV.

This chain uses TRBV6-5 with TRBJ1-1; 10 bases align to TRBD1. Per the germline V gene, CDR1 is MNHEY and CDR2 is SVGAGI. V gave up 5 bases and J gave up 5 bases; unmatched junction bases: 5. The CDR3 spans 14 residues. The CDR3 bases are TGTGCCAGCAGTAGTGGACAGGGGGAAACTGAAGCTTTCTTT. This translates into CASSSGQGETEAFF.

The CDR3 sequence: CASSIEGQPNEQFF. In DNA form, the CDR3 reads TGTGCCAGTAGTATAGAGGGACAGCCCAATGAGCAGTTCTTC. J is TRBJ2-1 and V is TRBV19; 7 bases line up with TRBD1. The CDR3 covers 14 residues. V shed 0 bases and J 6 bases; nucleotides not matched to a gene: 2. Germline V gene lookup returns CDR1 LNHDA and CDR2 SQIVND (reference sequence).

This CDR3 is CASSLQPGAVYGYTF. The CDR3 DNA follows: TGTGCCAGCAGCTTACAGCCAGGGGCGGTCTATGGCTACACCTTC. J is TRBJ1-2 and V is TRBV7-2; tentatively, D is TRBD1 (6 bases). The CDR3 has 15 amino acids. Germline CDR1 reads SGHTA; CDR2 reads FQGNSA. V was clipped by 2 bases and J by 4 bases, with 14 bases between them.

This chain joins TRBV13 and TRBJ1-1, with D possibly matching TRBD1 (6 bases). Per germline, CDR1 PRHDT and CDR2 FYEKMQ (reference sequence). The CDR3 is 14 amino acids. Trimming removed 0 bases at V and 4 bases at J, with 9 bases between. CDR3: CASSLGVGGTEAFF. The CDR3 DNA follows: TGTGCCAGCAGCTTAGGCGTAGGGGGCACTGAAGCTTTCTTT.